The clone carrying this TCR beta chain was detected ten times or more. The target antigen is unknown. The CDR3 totals 16 residues. V shed 4 bases and J shed 5 bases, with 19 bases lying between them. Germline CDR1 is SGHTA and CDR2 is FQGNSA. Building the TCR beta libraries relied on iRepertoire HTBI primers, and CDR3 regions underwent Arm-PCR. TCRdb used MiXCR to reprocess the multiplex PCR reads, holding one entry per CDR3 protein. The sample includes about 440,000 distinct CDR3 sequences, approximately 15% seen only once; the top ten take 16%. The data were obtained in a study of regulatory T cells in long-lasting Graves disease. Study-level findings and limits: Persistent disease was associated with favored TRBV28 usage and with favored use of TRBJ1-2 and TRBJ2-5. Persistent patients had more shared public clonotypes (fewer than 3,000) than new patients (about 920).

Described time point: newly diagnosed GD, antithyroid drugs for less than 3 months. There was RNA extracted from PBMCs, and the TCR library was made from it. The sample was also reused in another study, on T cells in Graves' hyperthyroidism and ophthalmopathy. This second study says: During a first-round RT-PCR of the TCR CDR3, the HTBI primer set was used.

The rearrangement uses TRBV7-2 and TRBJ2-3; D call uncertain. The sample consisted of peripheral blood mononuclear cells (PBMCs), taken at new diagnosis, from a patient treated with antithyroid drugs. The source of this sequence is a woman aged 25 to 45 with Graves disease. CDR3 bases: TGTGCCAGCAGCTCCGTGAGTAGTCCCGTGAAAGATACGCAGTATTTT. Translated, it gives CASSSVSSPVKDTQYF.